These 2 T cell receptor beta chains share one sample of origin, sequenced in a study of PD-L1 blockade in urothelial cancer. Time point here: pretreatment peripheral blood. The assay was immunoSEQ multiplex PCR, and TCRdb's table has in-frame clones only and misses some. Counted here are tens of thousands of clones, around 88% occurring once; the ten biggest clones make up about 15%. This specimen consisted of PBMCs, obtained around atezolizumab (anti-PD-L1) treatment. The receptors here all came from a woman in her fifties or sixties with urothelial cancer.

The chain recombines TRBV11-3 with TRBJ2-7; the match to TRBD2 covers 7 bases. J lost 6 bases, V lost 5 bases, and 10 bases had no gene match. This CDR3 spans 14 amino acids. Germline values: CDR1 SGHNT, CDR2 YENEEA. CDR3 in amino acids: CASSPGAGTGEQYF. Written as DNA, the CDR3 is TGTGCCAGCAGCCCAGGAGCGGGGACCGGCGAGCAGTACTTC. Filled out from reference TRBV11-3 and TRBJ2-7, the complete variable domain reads EAGVVQSPRYKIIEKKQPVAFWCNPISGHNTLYWYLQNLGQGPELLIRYENEEAVDDSQLPKDRFSAERLKGVDSTLKIQPAELGDSAVYLCASSPGAGTGEQYFGPGTRLTVT.

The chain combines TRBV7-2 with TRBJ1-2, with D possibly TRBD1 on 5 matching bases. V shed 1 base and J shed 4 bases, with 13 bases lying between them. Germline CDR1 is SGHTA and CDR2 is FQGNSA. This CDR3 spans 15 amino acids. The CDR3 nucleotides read TGTGCCAGCAGCTTAGGAGGCAGGGCTCTCTATGGCTACACCTTC. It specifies CASSLGGRALYGYTF.